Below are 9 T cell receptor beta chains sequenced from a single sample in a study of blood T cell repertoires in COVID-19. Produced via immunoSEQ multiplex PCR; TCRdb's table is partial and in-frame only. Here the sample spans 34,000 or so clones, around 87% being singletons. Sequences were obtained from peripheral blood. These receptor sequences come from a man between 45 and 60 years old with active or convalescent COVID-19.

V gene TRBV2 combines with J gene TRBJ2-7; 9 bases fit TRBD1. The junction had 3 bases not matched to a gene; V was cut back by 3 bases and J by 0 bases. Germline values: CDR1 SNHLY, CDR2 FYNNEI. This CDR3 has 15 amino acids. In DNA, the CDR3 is TGTGCCAGCAGTGATTGGACAGGGGACTCCTACGAGCAGTACTTC. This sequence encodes CASSDWTGDSYEQYF.

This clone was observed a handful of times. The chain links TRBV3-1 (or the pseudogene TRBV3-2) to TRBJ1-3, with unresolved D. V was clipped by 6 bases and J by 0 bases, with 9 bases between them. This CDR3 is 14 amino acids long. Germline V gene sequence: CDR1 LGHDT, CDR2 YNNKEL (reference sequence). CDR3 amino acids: CASRGLISGNTIYF. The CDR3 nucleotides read TGTGCCAGCAGAGGACTCATCTCTGGAAACACCATATATTTT.

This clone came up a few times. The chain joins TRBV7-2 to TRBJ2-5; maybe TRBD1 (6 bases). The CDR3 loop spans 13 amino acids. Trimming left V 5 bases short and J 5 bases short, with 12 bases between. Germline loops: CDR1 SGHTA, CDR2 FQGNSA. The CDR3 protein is CASSRTGSETQYF. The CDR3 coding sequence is TGTGCCAGCAGCCGTACAGGGTCGGAGACCCAGTACTTC.

The CDR3 DNA is TGTGCCAGCAGCACGACTAGCGGGAGGGCCGAGGACGGGGAGCTGTTTTTT. It is translated as CASSTTSGRAEDGELFF. J is TRBJ2-2 and V is TRBV5-5; 14 bases are a match to TRBD2. The CDR3 is 17 residues long. The germline gives CDR1 SGHKS, CDR2 YYEKEE (reference sequence). The junction had 9 bases not matched to a gene; V was cut back by 4 bases and J by 7 bases.

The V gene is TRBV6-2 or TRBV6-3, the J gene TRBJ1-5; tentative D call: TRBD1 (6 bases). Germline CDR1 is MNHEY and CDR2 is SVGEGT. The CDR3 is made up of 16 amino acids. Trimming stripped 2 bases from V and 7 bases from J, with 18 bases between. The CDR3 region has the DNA TGTGCCAGCAGTTACGAAAGGGGGAAAACGCCGCAGCCCCAGCATTTT. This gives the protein CASSYERGKTPQPQHF.

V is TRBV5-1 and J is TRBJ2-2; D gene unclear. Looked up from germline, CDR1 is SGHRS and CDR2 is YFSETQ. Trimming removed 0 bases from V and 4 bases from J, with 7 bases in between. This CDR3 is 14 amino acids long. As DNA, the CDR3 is TGCGCCAGCAGCTTGGCGGGTAGCACCGGGGAGCTGTTTTTT. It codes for CASSLAGSTGELFF.

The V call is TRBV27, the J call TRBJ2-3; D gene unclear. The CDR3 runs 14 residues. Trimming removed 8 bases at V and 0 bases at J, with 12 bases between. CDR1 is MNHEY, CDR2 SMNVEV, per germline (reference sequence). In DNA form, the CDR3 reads TGTGCCAGCGCTACGTTACCCAGCACAGATACGCAGTATTTT. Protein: CASATLPSTDTQYF.

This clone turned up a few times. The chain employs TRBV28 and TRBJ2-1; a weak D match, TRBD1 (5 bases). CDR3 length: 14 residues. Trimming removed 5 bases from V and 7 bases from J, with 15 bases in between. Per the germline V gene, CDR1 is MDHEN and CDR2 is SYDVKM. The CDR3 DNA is TGTGCCAGCAGTCTGACAGCCTGGAGTAATGAGCAGTTCTTC. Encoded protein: CASSLTAWSNEQFF.

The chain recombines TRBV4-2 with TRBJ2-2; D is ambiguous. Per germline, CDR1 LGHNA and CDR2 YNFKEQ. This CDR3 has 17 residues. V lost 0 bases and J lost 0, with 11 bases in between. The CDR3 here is CASSQDLAPPNTGELFF. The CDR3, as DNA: TGTGCCAGCAGCCAAGATTTGGCACCCCCGAACACCGGGGAGCTGTTTTTT.